This is a list of T cell receptor beta chains from one sample in a study of shared clonotypes between healthy human individuals. Assay: immunoSEQ multiplex PCR; the TCRdb copy retains only in-frame clones and omits some. The sample has roughly 810,000 clones, about 96% seen once. Sequencing used naive CD8+ T cells sorted from blood. The receptor source for this set is a man aged 30 to 39 in good health. Both conserved end residues are part of each CDR3. Each record gives: CDR3 DNA, CDR3 protein, V gene, D gene, clone size, J gene. A D gene is named only where the DNA matches it firmly. The size entry is marked missing in some rows and otherwise reads once, few, many or a size class.

CDR3nt: TGTGCCAGCAGCTCGTCGGTAATGGAGACGGGTTACAATGAGCAGTTCTTC
CDR3aa: CASSSSVMETGYNEQFF
v_gene: TRBV7-2
d_gene: NA
abundance: once
j_gene: TRBJ2-1

CDR3nt: TGTGCCAGCAGCTTCGGGACAGGGGGGACCTACGAGCAGTACTTC
CDR3aa: CASSFGTGGTYEQYF
v_gene: TRBV7-6
d_gene: TRBD1
abundance: NA
j_gene: TRBJ2-7

CDR3nt: TGTGCCAGCGGGAGTCCTCGGAACGAGCAGTACTTC
CDR3aa: CASGSPRNEQYF
v_gene: TRBV27
d_gene: NA
abundance: NA
j_gene: TRBJ2-7

CDR3nt: TGTGCCAGTAGCACCTTAGTTAGGAATGAGCAGTTCTTC
CDR3aa: CASSTLVRNEQFF
v_gene: TRBV19
d_gene: NA
abundance: NA
j_gene: TRBJ2-1

CDR3nt: TGTGCCATCAGTGAGTCGATTGAGCAGTTCTTC
CDR3aa: CAISESIEQFF
v_gene: TRBV10-3
d_gene: NA
abundance: NA
j_gene: TRBJ2-1

CDR3nt: TGTGCCATCTTAGGCTCCGGTCGCTACACCGGGGAGCTGTTTTTT
CDR3aa: CAILGSGRYTGELFF
v_gene: TRBV7-2
d_gene: NA
abundance: NA
j_gene: TRBJ2-2

CDR3nt: TGTGCCAGCAGCTCTGGACAGAATTTCTACGAGCAGTACTTC
CDR3aa: CASSSGQNFYEQYF
v_gene: TRBV7-2
d_gene: NA
abundance: NA
j_gene: TRBJ2-7

CDR3nt: TGTGCCATCGGACAGGGGAATGAGCAGTTCTTC
CDR3aa: CAIGQGNEQFF
v_gene: TRBV25-1
d_gene: TRBD1
abundance: few
j_gene: TRBJ2-1

CDR3nt: TGTGCCAGCAGCTTAGGGCGTGACGCCTACGAGCAGTACTTC
CDR3aa: CASSLGRDAYEQYF
v_gene: TRBV13
d_gene: NA
abundance: NA
j_gene: TRBJ2-7

CDR3nt: TGTGCCAGCAACGTCCCGGGGGGGAGGACTGAAGCTTTCTTT
CDR3aa: CASNVPGGRTEAFF
v_gene: TRBV7-9
d_gene: NA
abundance: once
j_gene: TRBJ1-1

CDR3nt: TGTGCCAGCAGTTTACCCCGACAGTTCATGAACACTGAAGCTTTCTTT
CDR3aa: CASSLPRQFMNTEAFF
v_gene: TRBV28
d_gene: NA
abundance: once
j_gene: TRBJ1-1

CDR3nt: TGTGCCAGTCATAGCGGGAAGGTCGGGGAGCTGTTTTTT
CDR3aa: CASHSGKVGELFF
v_gene: TRBV6-5
d_gene: TRBD2
abundance: NA
j_gene: TRBJ2-2

CDR3nt: TGTGCCAGCAGCGATTCGGGGAGCTCCTACAATGAGCAGTTCTTC
CDR3aa: CASSDSGSSYNEQFF
v_gene: TRBV7-3
d_gene: NA
abundance: NA
j_gene: TRBJ2-1

CDR3nt: TGTGCCAGCACCGACGGAGGCAGCTCCTACGAGCAGTACTTC
CDR3aa: CASTDGGSSYEQYF
v_gene: TRBV6-1
d_gene: NA
abundance: NA
j_gene: TRBJ2-7

CDR3nt: TGCGCCAGCAGCCAGGCGGCAGGGGGGGGCTACGAGCAGTACTTC
CDR3aa: CASSQAAGGGYEQYF
v_gene: TRBV4-3
d_gene: NA
abundance: once
j_gene: TRBJ2-7

CDR3nt: TGTGCCAGCAGTGACGACAGGGGGCTGGGAGAGACCCAGTACTTC
CDR3aa: CASSDDRGLGETQYF
v_gene: TRBV6-1
d_gene: TRBD1
abundance: NA
j_gene: TRBJ2-5

CDR3nt: TGTGCCAGCAGCTTCCGTGCCGACGAGCAGTACTTC
CDR3aa: CASSFRADEQYF
v_gene: TRBV7-8
d_gene: NA
abundance: NA
j_gene: TRBJ2-7

CDR3nt: TGCGCCAGCAGGGCCGGTCCCCAAGAGACCCAGTACTTC
CDR3aa: CASRAGPQETQYF
v_gene: TRBV5-1
d_gene: NA
abundance: NA
j_gene: TRBJ2-5

CDR3nt: TGTGCCAGCAGTATGGGCCGCCCCAGGGAGACCCAGTACTTC
CDR3aa: CASSMGRPRETQYF
v_gene: TRBV9
d_gene: NA
abundance: NA
j_gene: TRBJ2-5

CDR3nt: TGTGCCAGCTCTCTATGGAACCAAGAGACCCAGTACTTC
CDR3aa: CASSLWNQETQYF
v_gene: TRBV6-5
d_gene: NA
abundance: NA
j_gene: TRBJ2-5

CDR3nt: TGTGCCAGCAGCTCCCCCGGGACTAGTGGGGGGAATGAGCAGTTCTTC
CDR3aa: CASSSPGTSGGNEQFF
v_gene: TRBV7-9
d_gene: TRBD2
abundance: once
j_gene: TRBJ2-1

CDR3nt: TGTGCCAGCAGCCCCCTCGGCGGGAGGCTGGTCGACGAGCAGTACTTC
CDR3aa: CASSPLGGRLVDEQYF
v_gene: TRBV11-2
d_gene: TRBD2
abundance: NA
j_gene: TRBJ2-7

CDR3nt: TGCGCCAGCAGCCAAGATAATATCATTGGGCGGGTTTCCTACAATGAGCAGTTCTTC
CDR3aa: CASSQDNIIGRVSYNEQFF
v_gene: TRBV4-3
d_gene: NA
abundance: NA
j_gene: TRBJ2-1

CDR3nt: TGTGCCACCCTTCATCAGACTGAAGCTTTCTTT
CDR3aa: CATLHQTEAFF
v_gene: TRBV6-5
d_gene: NA
abundance: NA
j_gene: TRBJ1-1

CDR3nt: TGTGCCAGCAGCCCAGACCTAGCCTCCAATGAGCAGTTCTTC
CDR3aa: CASSPDLASNEQFF
v_gene: TRBV28
d_gene: NA
abundance: NA
j_gene: TRBJ2-1

CDR3nt: TGTGCCAGCAGCTTAGATCGTACGGGGGGCGAGTTCGACAAAAACATTCAGTACTTC
CDR3aa: CASSLDRTGGEFDKNIQYF
v_gene: TRBV11-2
d_gene: NA
abundance: once
j_gene: TRBJ2-4

CDR3nt: TGCGCCAGCAGCAGGGGGACTAGCGGTAGCACAGATACGCAGTATTTT
CDR3aa: CASSRGTSGSTDTQYF
v_gene: TRBV5-1
d_gene: TRBD2
abundance: once
j_gene: TRBJ2-3

CDR3nt: TGTGCCAGCAGATCTCCCTACCCAGGGGGACGGGATCTCTCCTACAATGAGCAGTTCTTC
CDR3aa: CASRSPYPGGRDLSYNEQFF
v_gene: TRBV7-8
d_gene: TRBD1
abundance: NA
j_gene: TRBJ2-1

CDR3nt: TGTGCCAGCAGCCAATCCAACAGGTACGAGCAGTACTTC
CDR3aa: CASSQSNRYEQYF
v_gene: TRBV5-8
d_gene: NA
abundance: NA
j_gene: TRBJ2-7

CDR3nt: TGTGCCAGCAGCTACGCCGGACAGCCCAATCAGCCCCAGCATTTT
CDR3aa: CASSYAGQPNQPQHF
v_gene: TRBV7-9
d_gene: NA
abundance: NA
j_gene: TRBJ1-5

CDR3nt: TGCGCCAGCAGCCAAGATCGGGGCCGCTACTCCTACGAGCAGTACTTC
CDR3aa: CASSQDRGRYSYEQYF
v_gene: TRBV4-3
d_gene: NA
abundance: NA
j_gene: TRBJ2-7